What follows are 18 T cell receptor beta chains derived from one specimen sequenced in a study of shared clonotypes between healthy human individuals. Assay used: immunoSEQ multiplex PCR; TCRdb lists only in-frame clones, some missing. The sample holds hundreds of thousands of clones, roughly 77% seen once. Material for sequencing was PBMCs. The receptor source for this set is a woman aged 40 to 55 in good health. Some clones in this sample may be carry-over from other donors' samples.

The chain couples TRBV27 to TRBJ2-5; 8 bases line up with TRBD1. V lost 0 bases and J lost 5; bases outside the gene matches: 8. The germline CDR1 and CDR2 sequences are MNHEY and SMNVEV (reference sequence). The CDR3 is made up of 16 amino acids. The CDR3 DNA is TGTGCCAGCAGTTTATCACCCCGGACAGGGTCGGAGACCCAGTACTTC. It encodes CASSLSPRTGSETQYF.

The table lists this clone with many counts. This sequence joins TRBV4-1 and TRBJ2-3, with 10 positions matching TRBD2. CDR3 size: 16 residues. Germline CDR1 MGHRA, CDR2 YSYEKL. V lost 3 bases and J lost 4; bases outside the gene matches: 7. The CDR3, as DNA: TGCGCCAGCAGCCAGATTACTAGCGGGACAGCAGATACGCAGTATTTT. Translated, it gives CASSQITSGTADTQYF.

This rearrangement joins TRBV6-5 to TRBJ2-1; possibly TRBD2 for D (7 bases). CDR3 length: 16 amino acids. V shed 4 bases and J shed 1 base, with 14 bases lying between them. Germline assignment: CDR1 MNHEY and CDR2 SVGAGI. CDR3 nucleotides: TGTGCCAGCAGTTCCCCAGGGGAGGGGTCCTACAATGAGCAGTTCTTC. It encodes CASSSPGEGSYNEQFF.

The CDR3 loop is CASSLLGGTPLDTDTQYF. The CDR3 DNA follows: TGTGCCAGCAGCTTACTAGGCGGGACCCCCCTTGACACAGATACGCAGTATTTT. The V and J genes are TRBV7-3 and TRBJ2-3, with a tentative D call TRBD2 (6 bases). Germline V CDR1 and CDR2: SGHTA, FQGTGA. Trimming stripped 2 bases from V and 2 bases from J, with 20 bases between. The CDR3 is 18 amino acids.

Here the CDR3 DNA reads TGTGCCAGCAGCGTAGGGCCGGAACCCAAAAACATTCAGTACTTC. Translating gives CASSVGPEPKNIQYF. The chain carries TRBV9 and TRBJ2-4; D unclear. The CDR3 is 15 residues long. Per the germline V gene, CDR1 is SGDLS and CDR2 is YYNGEE. V lost 0 bases, J lost 2 bases, and 9 bases lay in between.

In this sample, this clone turned up once. This chain uses TRBV6-6 with TRBJ2-7; D tentatively fits TRBD1 or TRBD2 (5 bases each). Trimming removed 6 bases at V and 2 bases at J, with 17 bases between. Per germline, CDR1 MNHNY and CDR2 SVGAGI (reference sequence). There are 15 residues in the CDR3. The CDR3 is CASSLTGTGAYEQYF. CDR3 sequence (DNA): TGTGCCAGCAGCCTTACCGGGACCGGGGCCTACGAGCAGTACTTC.

This chain joins TRBV11-2 and TRBJ2-6; 9 positions agree with TRBD2. V lost 1 base and J lost 1; bases outside the gene matches: 2. In germline, CDR1 is SGHAT, CDR2 FQNNGV. The CDR3 runs 17 residues. CDR3 in DNA: TGTGCCAGCAGCTTAGGGGCGGGAGGGTCTGGGGCCAACGTCCTGACTTTC. Its protein product is CASSLGAGGSGANVLTF.

In this sample, this clone turned up once. This sequence joins TRBV30 and TRBJ2-7; 8 bases map to TRBD2. CDR3 length equals 14 residues. CDR1 is GTSNPN and CDR2 is SVGIG in the germline V gene (reference sequence). J was trimmed by 2 bases and V by 0 bases; bases with no gene match: 3. DNA for the CDR3: TGTGCCTGGAGTGTAACTAGCGGTGCCTACGAGCAGTACTTC. Amino acids: CAWSVTSGAYEQYF.

V gene TRBV5-4 combines with J gene TRBJ2-3; D is unresolved. Germline values: CDR1 SGHNT, CDR2 YYREEE (reference sequence). This CDR3 has 13 amino acids. V was cut by 4 bases and J by 4 bases, with 10 bases left in between. CDR3 residues: CASSNPSADTQYF. The CDR3 DNA follows: TGTGCCAGCAGCAACCCCTCGGCAGATACGCAGTATTTT.

J is TRBJ2-7 and V is TRBV19; TRBD1 is a possible D gene (5 bases). CDR3 length: 13 amino acids. Germline lookup yields CDR1 LNHDA and CDR2 SQIVND (reference sequence). V lost 8 bases and J 2 bases, leaving 13 bases between the germline ends. The CDR3: CASGQGFAYEQYF. The CDR3 nucleotides read TGTGCCAGTGGTCAGGGTTTCGCCTACGAGCAGTACTTC.

V and J are TRBV6-6 and TRBJ1-2; D is unclear. Trimming stripped 6 bases from V and 6 bases from J, with 20 bases between. CDR3 length: 15 amino acids. CDR1 and CDR2 (germline): MNHNY, SVGAGI (reference sequence). The CDR3 here is CASRLGRGGGNGYTF. CDR3 in DNA: TGTGCCAGCAGGCTGGGTAGAGGAGGAGGGAATGGCTACACCTTC.

The genes are TRBV7-9 and TRBJ1-4, with 10 bases lining up with TRBD1. The CDR3 is 15 amino acids. In germline, CDR1 is SEHNR, CDR2 FQNEAQ (reference sequence). V lost 1 base, J lost 5 bases, and 1 base stayed unmatched. CDR3 nucleotide sequence: TGTGCCAGCAGCTTAGAGGGACAGGGGAATGAAAAACTGTTTTTT. It translates to CASSLEGQGNEKLFF.

The chain joins TRBV6-1 to TRBJ2-3; a possible D gene is TRBD1 (5 bases). The V and J ends lost 8 bases and 0 bases respectively, with 9 bases between them. Germline V gene data show CDR1 as MNHNS and CDR2 as SASEGT. The CDR3 sequence is 13 residues long. The DNA for the CDR3 is TGTGCCAGCCGGACACCTAGCACAGATACGCAGTATTTT. It is translated as CASRTPSTDTQYF.

This rearrangement joins TRBV30 to TRBJ2-3; TRBD2 matches 8 bases. Trimming cost V 4 bases and J 3 bases; bases outside gene matches: 6. This CDR3 comprises 14 residues. CDR1 is GTSNPN and CDR2 is SVGIG in the germline V gene (reference sequence). CDR3: CAWTPGGLTDTQYF. The CDR3 nucleotides read TGTGCCTGGACCCCGGGAGGGCTGACAGATACGCAGTATTTT.

This chain uses TRBV15 with TRBJ2-5; no clear D gene. V was trimmed by 0 bases and J by 5 bases, leaving 4 bases between them. The CDR3 is made up of 12 amino acids. The germline gives CDR1 LNHNV, CDR2 YYDKDF (reference sequence). Here the CDR3 DNA reads TGTGCCACCAGCAGAGATTGGGAGACCCAGTACTTC. Amino acids: CATSRDWETQYF.

The chain employs TRBV7-6 and TRBJ2-1; 8 positions agree with TRBD1. With V trimmed by 3 bases and J by 3 bases, 4 bases remained unmatched. This CDR3 spans 15 amino acids. Germline CDR1 is SGHVS and CDR2 is FNYEAQ. The CDR3 sequence: CASSFLQGVYNEQFF. The CDR3 DNA follows: TGTGCCAGCAGCTTCTTACAGGGGGTCTACAATGAGCAGTTCTTC.

CDR3 in DNA: TGTGCCAGCAGTTACTCCATGTCTGGAAACACTGAAGCTTTCTTT. Translating gives CASSYSMSGNTEAFF. The J gene is TRBJ1-1, the V gene TRBV6-6; D not resolved. This CDR3 has 15 amino acids. Trimming took 0 bases from V and 2 from J, leaving 10 bases between them. Per germline, CDR1 MNHNY and CDR2 SVGAGI (reference sequence).

On this clone: The sample holds other DNA sequences that translate to the same CDR3. The chain employs TRBV2 and TRBJ1-5, with 7 positions matching TRBD1. V shed 6 bases, J shed 1 base, and the junction held 6 bases outside the gene matches. Germline loops: CDR1 SNHLY, CDR2 FYNNEI. This CDR3 has 15 amino acids. As DNA, the CDR3 is TGTGCCAGCAGCCTAAACAGGGGCAGCAATCAGCCCCAGCATTTT. It yields the protein CASSLNRGSNQPQHF.